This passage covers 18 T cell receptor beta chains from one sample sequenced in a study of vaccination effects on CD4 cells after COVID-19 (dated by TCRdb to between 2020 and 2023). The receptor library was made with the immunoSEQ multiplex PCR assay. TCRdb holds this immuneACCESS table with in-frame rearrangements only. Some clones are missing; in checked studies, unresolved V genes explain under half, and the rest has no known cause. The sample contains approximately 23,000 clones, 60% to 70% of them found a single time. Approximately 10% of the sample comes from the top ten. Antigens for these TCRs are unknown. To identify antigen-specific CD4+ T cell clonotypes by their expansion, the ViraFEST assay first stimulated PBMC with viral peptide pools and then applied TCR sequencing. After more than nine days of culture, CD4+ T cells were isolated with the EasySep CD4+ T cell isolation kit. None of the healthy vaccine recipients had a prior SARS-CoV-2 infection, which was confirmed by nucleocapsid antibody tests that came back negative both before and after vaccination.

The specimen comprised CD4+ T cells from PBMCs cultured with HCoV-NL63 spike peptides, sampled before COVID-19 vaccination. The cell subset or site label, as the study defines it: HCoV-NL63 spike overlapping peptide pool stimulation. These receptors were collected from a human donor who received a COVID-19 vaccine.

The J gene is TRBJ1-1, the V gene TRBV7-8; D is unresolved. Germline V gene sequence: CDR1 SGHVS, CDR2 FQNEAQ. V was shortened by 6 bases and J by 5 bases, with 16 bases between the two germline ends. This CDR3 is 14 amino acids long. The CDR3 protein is CASRIESGRTEAFF. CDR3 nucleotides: TGTGCCAGCAGGATCGAGTCCGGGCGGACTGAAGCTTTCTTT.

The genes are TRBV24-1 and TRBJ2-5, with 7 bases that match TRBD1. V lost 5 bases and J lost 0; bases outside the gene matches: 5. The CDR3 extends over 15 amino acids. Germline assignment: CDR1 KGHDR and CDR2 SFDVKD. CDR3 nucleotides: TGTGCCACCAGTGTGCTGGACAGGTACCAAGAGACCCAGTACTTC. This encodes CATSVLDRYQETQYF.

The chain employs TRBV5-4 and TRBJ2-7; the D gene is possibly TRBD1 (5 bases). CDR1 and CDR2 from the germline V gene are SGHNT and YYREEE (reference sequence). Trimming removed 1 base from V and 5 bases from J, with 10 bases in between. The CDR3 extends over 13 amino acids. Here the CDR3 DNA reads TGTGCCAGCAGCTTGCAATCAGGGAACGAGCAGTACTTC. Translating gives CASSLQSGNEQYF. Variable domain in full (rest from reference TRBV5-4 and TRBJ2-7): ETGVTQSPTHLIKTRGQQVTLRCSSQSGHNTVSWYQQALGQGPQFIFQYYREEENGRGNFPPRFSGLQFPNYSSELNVNALELDDSALYLCASSLQSGNEQYFGPGTRLTVT.

CDR3 sequence: CASTSNARQGRRHTIYF. DNA of the CDR3: TGTGCCAGTACGTCCAACGCCAGACAGGGTCGGAGACACACCATATATTTT. This sequence joins TRBV19 and TRBJ1-3; TRBD1 aligns across 7 bases. The length of the CDR3 is 17 residues. CDR1 is LNHDA, CDR2 SQIVND, per germline (reference sequence). V lost 7 bases and J lost 8; bases outside the gene matches: 20.

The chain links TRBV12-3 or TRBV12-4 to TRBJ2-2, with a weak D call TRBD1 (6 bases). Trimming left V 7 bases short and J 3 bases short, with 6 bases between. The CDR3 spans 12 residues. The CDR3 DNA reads TGTGCCAGCACAGGGGACACCGGGGAGCTGTTTTTT. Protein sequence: CASTGDTGELFF.

The CDR3 region has the DNA TGTGCTAGTCGGGGGGTGCATAATTCACCCCTCCACTTT. This sequence encodes CASRGVHNSPLHF. The chain combines TRBV12-5 with TRBJ1-6, with D possibly TRBD1 on 5 matching bases. CDR1 and CDR2 from the germline V gene are LGHNT and FRNRAP. This CDR3 region has 13 residues. V was trimmed by 8 bases and J by 5 bases, leaving 10 bases between them.

CDR3 nucleotide sequence: TGTGCCAGCTCTGACAGGGATGAGCAGTTCTTC. It encodes CASSDRDEQFF. The V call is TRBV18, the J call TRBJ2-1; 7 positions match TRBD1. CDR3 length: 11 residues. Germline assignment: CDR1 KGHSH and CDR2 LQKENI. Trimming cost V 6 bases and J 8 bases; bases outside gene matches: 1.

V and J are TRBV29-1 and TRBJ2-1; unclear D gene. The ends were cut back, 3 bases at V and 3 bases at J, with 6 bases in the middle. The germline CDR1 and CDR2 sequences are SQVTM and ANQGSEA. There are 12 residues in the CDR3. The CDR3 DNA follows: TGCAGCGTTGATGGCGGCTACAATGAGCAGTTCTTC. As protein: CSVDGGYNEQFF.

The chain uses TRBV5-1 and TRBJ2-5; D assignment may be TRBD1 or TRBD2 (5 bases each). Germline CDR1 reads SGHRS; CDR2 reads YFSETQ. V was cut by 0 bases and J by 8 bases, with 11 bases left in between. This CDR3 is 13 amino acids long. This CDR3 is CASSLAGTRTQYF. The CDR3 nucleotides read TGCGCCAGCAGCTTGGCAGGGACGCGAACCCAGTACTTC.

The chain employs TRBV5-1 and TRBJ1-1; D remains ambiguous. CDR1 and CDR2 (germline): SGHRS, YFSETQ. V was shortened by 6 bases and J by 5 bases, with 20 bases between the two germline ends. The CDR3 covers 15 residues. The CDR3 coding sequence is TGCGCCAGCACCCCCTCCCCCTTCAGCGGGACTGAAGCTTTCTTT. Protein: CASTPSPFSGTEAFF.

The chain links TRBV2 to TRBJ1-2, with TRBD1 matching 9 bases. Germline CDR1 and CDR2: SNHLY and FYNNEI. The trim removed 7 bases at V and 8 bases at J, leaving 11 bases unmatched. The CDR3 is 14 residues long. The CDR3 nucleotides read TGTGCCAGCATATTGGGACAGGGAATCCGGGGCTACACCTTC. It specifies CASILGQGIRGYTF.

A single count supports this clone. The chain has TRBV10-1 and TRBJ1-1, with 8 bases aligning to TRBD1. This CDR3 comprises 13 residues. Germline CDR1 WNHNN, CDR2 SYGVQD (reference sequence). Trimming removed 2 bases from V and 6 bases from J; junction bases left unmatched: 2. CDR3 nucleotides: TGCGCCAGCAGTGAGCAGGGGGCGTCTGAAGCTTTCTTT. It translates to CASSEQGASEAFF.

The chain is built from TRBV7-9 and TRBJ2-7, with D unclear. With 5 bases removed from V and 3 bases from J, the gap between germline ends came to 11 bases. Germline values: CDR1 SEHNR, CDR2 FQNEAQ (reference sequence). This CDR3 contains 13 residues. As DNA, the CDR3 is TGTGCCAGCAGCCTAGGAGCGAACTACGAGCAGTACTTC. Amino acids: CASSLGANYEQYF.

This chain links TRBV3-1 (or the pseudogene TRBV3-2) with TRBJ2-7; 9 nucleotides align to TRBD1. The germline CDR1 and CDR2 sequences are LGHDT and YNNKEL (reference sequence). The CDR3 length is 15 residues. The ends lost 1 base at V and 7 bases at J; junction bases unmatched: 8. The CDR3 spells CASSQVAGQGEEQYF. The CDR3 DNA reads TGTGCCAGCAGCCAAGTGGCGGGACAGGGTGAAGAGCAGTACTTC.

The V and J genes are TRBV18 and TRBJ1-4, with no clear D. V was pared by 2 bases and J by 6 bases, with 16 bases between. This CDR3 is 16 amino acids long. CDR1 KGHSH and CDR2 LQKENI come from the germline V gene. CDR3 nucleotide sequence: TGTGCCAGCTCACCAAGAGGGAGCAGGAGGGATGAAAAACTGTTTTTT. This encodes CASSPRGSRRDEKLFF. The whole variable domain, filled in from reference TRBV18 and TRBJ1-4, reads NAGVMQNPRHLVRRRGQEARLRCSPMKGHSHVYWYRQLPEEGLKFMVYLQKENIIDESGMPKERFSAEFPKEGPSILRIQQVVRGDSAAYFCASSPRGSRRDEKLFFGSGTQLSVL.

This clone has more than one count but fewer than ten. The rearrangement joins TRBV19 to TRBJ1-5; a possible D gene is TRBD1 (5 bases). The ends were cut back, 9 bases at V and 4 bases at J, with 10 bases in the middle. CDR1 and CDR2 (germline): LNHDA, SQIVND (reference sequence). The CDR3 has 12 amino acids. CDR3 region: CARRGENQPQHF. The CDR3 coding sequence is TGTGCCAGGCGGGGGGAAAATCAGCCCCAGCATTTT.

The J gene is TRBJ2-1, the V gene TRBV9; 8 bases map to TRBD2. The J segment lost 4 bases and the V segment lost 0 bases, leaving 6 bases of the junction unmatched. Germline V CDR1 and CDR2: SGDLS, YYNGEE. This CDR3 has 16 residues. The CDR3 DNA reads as TGTGCCAGCAGCGTAGGGTCAGCGGGAGCTTACAATGAGCAGTTCTTC. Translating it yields CASSVGSAGAYNEQFF.

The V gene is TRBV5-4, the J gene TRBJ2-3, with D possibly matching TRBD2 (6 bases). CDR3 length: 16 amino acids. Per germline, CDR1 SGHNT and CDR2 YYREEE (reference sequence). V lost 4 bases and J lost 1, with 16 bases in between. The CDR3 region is CASSPRLAERTDTQYF. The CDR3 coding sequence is TGTGCCAGCAGCCCGCGGTTAGCGGAGCGCACAGATACGCAGTATTTT.